This T cell receptor beta chain was recorded in a study of cytotoxic CD8 clonotypes in ibrutinib-treated CLL. Study summary: About 25 partial and 2 complete responses; at median about 70 months, 14 remitted, about twelve progressed. Study findings and constraints: Clonality went up at the time of ibrutinib response, stayed stable in sustained remission, and later dropped back toward its baseline level at progression.

There are 17 residues in the CDR3. Per the germline V gene, CDR1 is KGHSH and CDR2 is LQKENI. Trimming took off 4 bases at V and 8 bases at J, with 21 bases between the two ends. With respect to this clone: Its cognate antigen is unknown.

The method was immunoSEQ multiplex PCR; TCRdb's version includes in-frame clones alone and lacks a portion of them. The sample shows about 40,000 clones, around 70% of them seen only once. Source: PBMCs, taken at disease progression, from a patient treated with ibrutinib. The TCR sequence derives from a human donor with chronic lymphocytic leukemia. The chain has TRBV18 and TRBJ1-6; a possible D gene is TRBD1 (6 bases). The CDR3 coding sequence is TGTGCCAGCTCACTCCTACTTCGGGGGCCACCCTATTCACCCCTCCACTTT. It yields the protein CASSLLLRGPPYSPLHF.